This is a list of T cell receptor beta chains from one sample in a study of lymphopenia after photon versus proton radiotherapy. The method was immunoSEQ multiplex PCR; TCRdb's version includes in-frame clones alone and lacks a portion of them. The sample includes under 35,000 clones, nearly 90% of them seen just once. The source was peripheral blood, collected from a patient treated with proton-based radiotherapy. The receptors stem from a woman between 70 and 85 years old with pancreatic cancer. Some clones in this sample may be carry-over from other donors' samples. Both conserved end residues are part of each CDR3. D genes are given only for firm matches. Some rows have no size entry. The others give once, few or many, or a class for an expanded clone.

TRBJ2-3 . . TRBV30 CAWSWTDTQYF TGTGCCTGGAGTTGGACAGATACGCAGTATTTT
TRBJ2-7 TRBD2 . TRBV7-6 CASSFSGRRSYEQYF TGTGCCAGCAGCTTTAGCGGGAGGCGGTCCTACGAGCAGTACTTC
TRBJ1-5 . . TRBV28 CASIGPGQVNQPQHF TGTGCCAGCATCGGACCGGGCCAAGTCAATCAGCCCCAGCATTTT
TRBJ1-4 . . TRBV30 CAWSGGATNEKLFF TGTGCCTGGAGTGGGGGGGCAACTAATGAAAAACTGTTTTTT
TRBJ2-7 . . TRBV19 CASSIRMSSYEQYF TGTGCCAGTAGTATCCGCATGAGCTCCTACGAGCAGTACTTC
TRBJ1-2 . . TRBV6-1 CASSYTGYYGYTF TGTGCCAGCAGCTACACAGGGTACTATGGCTACACCTTC
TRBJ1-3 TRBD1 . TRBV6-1 CASSAGGLRNTIYF TGTGCCAGCAGTGCAGGGGGCCTACGAAACACCATATATTTT
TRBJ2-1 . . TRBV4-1 CASSQDRGQGGTYNEQFF TGCGCCAGCAGCCAAGATCGAGGACAGGGAGGGACCTACAATGAGCAGTTCTTC
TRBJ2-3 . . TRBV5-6 CASSPPEPTDTQYF TGTGCCAGCAGCCCCCCAGAACCCACAGATACGCAGTATTTT
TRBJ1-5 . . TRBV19 CASTTESSNQPQHF TGTGCCAGTACCACAGAAAGTAGCAATCAGCCCCAGCATTTT
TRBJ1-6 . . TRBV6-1 CASSDSENSPLHF TGTGCCAGCAGTGATTCCGAGAATTCACCCCTCCACTTT
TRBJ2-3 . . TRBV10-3 CAISELDTQYF TGTGCCATCAGCGAATTAGATACGCAGTATTTT
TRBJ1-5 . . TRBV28 CASSLEQYSNQPQHF TGTGCCAGCAGTTTAGAGCAGTATAGCAATCAGCCCCAGCATTTT
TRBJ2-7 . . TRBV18 CASSLIRDGNSYEQYF TGTGCCAGCTCACTGATCCGGGACGGTAACTCCTACGAGCAGTACTTC
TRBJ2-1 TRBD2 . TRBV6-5 CASRTSGYNEQFF TGTGCCAGCAGGACTAGCGGTTACAATGAGCAGTTCTTC
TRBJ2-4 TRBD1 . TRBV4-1 CASSRSGQGNIQYF TGCGCCAGCAGCCGCTCCGGACAGGGAAACATTCAGTACTTC
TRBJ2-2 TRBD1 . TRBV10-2 CASKGANTGELFF TGCGCCAGCAAGGGGGCCAACACCGGGGAGCTGTTTTTT
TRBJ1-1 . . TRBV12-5 CASGLGGTEAFF TGTGCTAGTGGTTTGGGGGGCACTGAAGCTTTCTTT
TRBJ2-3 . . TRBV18 CASSPSGYSTDTQYF TGTGCCAGCTCACCATCGGGATACTCCACAGATACGCAGTATTTT
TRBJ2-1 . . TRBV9 CASSPAVGDEQFF TGTGCCAGCAGCCCAGCGGTGGGGGATGAGCAGTTCTTC
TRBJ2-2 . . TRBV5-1 CVSSLAGGITGELFF TGCGTCAGCAGCTTGGCTGGGGGCATTACCGGGGAGCTGTTTTTT
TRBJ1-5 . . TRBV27 CASSTGGQPQHF TGTGCCAGCAGTACGGGAGGCCAGCCCCAGCATTTT
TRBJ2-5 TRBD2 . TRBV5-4 CASSIGLAGARETQYF TGTGCCAGCAGCATCGGACTAGCGGGAGCTCGTGAGACCCAGTACTTC
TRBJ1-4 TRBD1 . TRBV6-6 CASSYSPVGTAEKLFF TGTGCCAGCAGTTACTCTCCGGTGGGGACAGCTGAAAAACTGTTTTTT
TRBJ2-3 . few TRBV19 CASSTGPSTDTQYF TGTGCCAGTAGCACGGGCCCTAGCACAGATACGCAGTATTTT
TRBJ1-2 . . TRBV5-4 CASSWDTNYGYTF TGTGCCAGCAGCTGGGACACAAACTATGGCTACACCTTC
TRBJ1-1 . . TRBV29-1 CSVEFGAATEAFF TGCAGCGTTGAATTTGGTGCGGCCACTGAAGCTTTCTTT
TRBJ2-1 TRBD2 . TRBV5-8 CASSQLAGGNNEQFF TGTGCCAGCAGCCAACTAGCGGGAGGGAACAATGAGCAGTTCTTC
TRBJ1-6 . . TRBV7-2 CASSPSVGSYNSPLHF TGTGCCAGCAGCCCGTCCGTCGGCTCCTATAATTCACCCCTCCACTTT
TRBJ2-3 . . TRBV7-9 CASTKDTTDTQYF TGTGCCAGCACCAAGGACACCACAGATACGCAGTATTTT
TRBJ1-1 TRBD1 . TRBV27 CASSLGTGVKTEAFF TGTGCCAGCAGTTTGGGGACAGGGGTAAAAACTGAAGCTTTCTTT